A selection of T cell receptor beta chains follows, all from one sample in a study of CD8+CD57+ T cells in acquired aplastic anemia. One entry per CDR3 protein results from TCRdb running MiXCR on the reads. The sample lists around 150,000 distinct CDR3 sequences; around 50% were seen once. Sequences were obtained from sorted CD4+, CD8+, or CD8+CD57+ T cells (not recorded which) from PBMCs. The receptors originated from a human donor with aplastic anemia. Each CDR3 is given with its conserved first and last residue. Fields, in order: CDR3 protein, CDR3 DNA, J gene, clone size, D gene, V gene. D genes are given only for firm matches. Expanded clones get a size class; other rows say once, few or many, or leave the size out.

cdr3_aa: CASRYLDTQYF; cdr3_nt: TGTGCCAGCAGGTACCTCGATACGCAGTATTTT; j_call: TRBJ2-3; clone_size: once; d_call: -; v_call: TRBV7-9
cdr3_aa: CASSTPLSGNTIYF; cdr3_nt: TGTGCCAGTAGTACCCCACTCTCTGGAAACACCATATATTTT; j_call: TRBJ1-3; clone_size: many; d_call: -; v_call: TRBV19
cdr3_aa: CASSLGGGPGTDTQYF; cdr3_nt: TGTGCCAGCAGCCTTGGGGGAGGACCGGGCACAGATACGCAGTATTTT; j_call: TRBJ2-3; clone_size: -; d_call: -; v_call: TRBV11-2
cdr3_aa: CASNGQEEETQYF; cdr3_nt: TGTGCCAGCAACGGACAGGAAGAAGAGACCCAGTACTTC; j_call: TRBJ2-5; clone_size: -; d_call: TRBD1; v_call: TRBV2
cdr3_aa: CSATSGGDPYEQYF; cdr3_nt: TGCAGTGCAACTAGCGGGGGAGACCCCTACGAGCAGTACTTC; j_call: TRBJ2-7; clone_size: -; d_call: TRBD2; v_call: TRBV20-1
cdr3_aa: CASSEFGQGNVF; cdr3_nt: -; j_call: TRBJ1-6; clone_size: many; d_call: -; v_call: TRBV2
cdr3_aa: CASSLVGIDLSGANVLTF; cdr3_nt: TGTGCCAGCAGCTTAGTGGGGATCGACCTCTCTGGGGCCAACGTCCTGACTTTC; j_call: TRBJ2-6; clone_size: many; d_call: -; v_call: TRBV7-8
cdr3_aa: CASSLKGAESSYEQYF; cdr3_nt: TGTGCCAGCAGTTTGAAGGGGGCGGAGAGCTCCTACGAGCAGTACTTC; j_call: TRBJ2-7; clone_size: -; d_call: TRBD1; v_call: TRBV27
cdr3_aa: CAISPGLAGGSYNEQFF; cdr3_nt: TGTGCCATCAGTCCGGGACTAGCGGGGGGGTCCTACAATGAGCAGTTCTTC; j_call: TRBJ2-1; clone_size: -; d_call: TRBD2; v_call: TRBV10-3
cdr3_aa: CASSQALAGGYNEQFF; cdr3_nt: TGCGCCAGCAGCCAAGCTTTGGCGGGAGGTTACAATGAGCAGTTCTTC; j_call: TRBJ2-1; clone_size: many; d_call: TRBD2; v_call: TRBV4-1
cdr3_aa: CAGRSETGLQDSGNTIYF; cdr3_nt: TGTGCCGGACGGTCGGAGACAGGCCTTCAAGACTCTGGAAACACCATATATTTT; j_call: TRBJ1-3; clone_size: -; d_call: -; v_call: TRBV10-3
cdr3_aa: CAWSGYRQVKETQYF; cdr3_nt: TGTGCCTGGAGTGGCTATCGACAGGTGAAAGAGACCCAGTACTTC; j_call: TRBJ2-5; clone_size: -; d_call: -; v_call: TRBV30
cdr3_aa: CASSLGNEQFF; cdr3_nt: TGTGCCAGCAGCTTAGGTAATGAGCAGTTCTTC; j_call: TRBJ2-1; clone_size: many; d_call: -; v_call: TRBV7-8
cdr3_aa: CATSSSSEYNSPLHF; cdr3_nt: TGTGCCACATCGTCTTCATCGGAATATAATTCACCCCTCCACTTT; j_call: TRBJ1-6; clone_size: few; d_call: -; v_call: TRBV24-1
cdr3_aa: CAISEWTGDGYTF; cdr3_nt: TGTGCCATCAGTGAGTGGACAGGGGATGGCTACACCTTC; j_call: TRBJ1-2; clone_size: -; d_call: TRBD1; v_call: TRBV10-3
cdr3_aa: CSARDPGLAGSTDTQYF; cdr3_nt: TGCAGTGCTAGAGACCCGGGACTAGCGGGAAGCACAGATACGCAGTATTTT; j_call: TRBJ2-3; clone_size: many; d_call: TRBD2; v_call: TRBV20-1
cdr3_aa: CASSTAGGLYEQYF; cdr3_nt: TGTGCCAGTAGTACGGCAGGGGGGCTCTACGAGCAGTACTTC; j_call: TRBJ2-7; clone_size: many; d_call: -; v_call: TRBV19
cdr3_aa: CATSRDSGGSYNEQFF; cdr3_nt: TGTGCCACCAGCAGGGATTCAGGGGGCTCCTACAATGAGCAGTTCTTC; j_call: TRBJ2-1; clone_size: -; d_call: TRBD1; v_call: TRBV15
cdr3_aa: CASSTGPNTDTQYF; cdr3_nt: TGTGCCAGTAGTACGGGACCCAACACAGATACGCAGTATTTT; j_call: TRBJ2-3; clone_size: many; d_call: -; v_call: TRBV19
cdr3_aa: CASSEDRGPTYGYTF; cdr3_nt: TGTGCCAGCAGTGAGGACAGGGGTCCAACCTATGGCTACACCTTC; j_call: TRBJ1-2; clone_size: -; d_call: TRBD1; v_call: TRBV2
cdr3_aa: CSAREREIEQFF; cdr3_nt: TGCAGTGCTAGAGAACGGGAGATTGAGCAGTTCTTC; j_call: TRBJ2-1; clone_size: few; d_call: -; v_call: TRBV20-1
cdr3_aa: CASSPDGLSNQPQHF; cdr3_nt: TGTGCCAGCAGCCCGGACGGACTTAGCAATCAGCCCCAGCATTTT; j_call: TRBJ1-5; clone_size: many; d_call: -; v_call: TRBV7-2
cdr3_aa: CAISLIAGGLSYNEQFF; cdr3_nt: TGTGCCATCAGTTTGATAGCGGGAGGGCTCTCCTACAATGAGCAGTTCTTC; j_call: TRBJ2-1; clone_size: -; d_call: TRBD2; v_call: TRBV10-3
cdr3_aa: CASSPFSAEAFF; cdr3_nt: TGTGCCAGCAGCCCGTTCTCTGCCGAAGCTTTCTTT; j_call: TRBJ1-1; clone_size: few; d_call: -; v_call: TRBV7-9
cdr3_aa: CASSSSSHGQGDGYTF; cdr3_nt: TGTGCCAGCAGCTCCAGCAGCCATGGACAGGGGGATGGCTACACCTTC; j_call: TRBJ1-2; clone_size: -; d_call: TRBD1; v_call: TRBV11-1
cdr3_aa: CAWSRMSNQPQHF; cdr3_nt: TGTGCCTGGAGCCGAATGAGCAATCAGCCCCAGCATTTT; j_call: TRBJ1-5; clone_size: many; d_call: -; v_call: TRBV30
cdr3_aa: CATRSGGTNEQFF; cdr3_nt: TGTGCCACCCGTAGCGGGGGGACCAATGAGCAGTTCTTC; j_call: TRBJ2-1; clone_size: -; d_call: TRBD2; v_call: TRBV15
cdr3_aa: CASSLMAGTHLGEQYF; cdr3_nt: TGTGCCAGCAGCTTAATGGCAGGGACGCACCTCGGCGAGCAGTACTTC; j_call: TRBJ2-7; clone_size: -; d_call: -; v_call: TRBV7-3
cdr3_aa: CSVDLGGF; cdr3_nt: TGCAGCGTTGACCTAGGGGGGTTT; j_call: TRBJ2-3; clone_size: many; d_call: -; v_call: TRBV29-1
cdr3_aa: CASSPSGRKTGELFF; cdr3_nt: TGTGCCAGCTCACCAAGCGGGAGAAAGACCGGGGAGCTGTTTTTT; j_call: TRBJ2-2; clone_size: -; d_call: TRBD2; v_call: TRBV18
cdr3_aa: CASTPEGRYGYTF; cdr3_nt: TGTGCCAGCACCCCCGAGGGGAGATATGGCTACACCTTC; j_call: TRBJ1-2; clone_size: many; d_call: -; v_call: TRBV7-2
cdr3_aa: CSALIGPGEQYF; cdr3_nt: TGCAGTGCTTTGATAGGTCCGGGCGAGCAGTACTTC; j_call: TRBJ2-7; clone_size: many; d_call: -; v_call: TRBV20-1